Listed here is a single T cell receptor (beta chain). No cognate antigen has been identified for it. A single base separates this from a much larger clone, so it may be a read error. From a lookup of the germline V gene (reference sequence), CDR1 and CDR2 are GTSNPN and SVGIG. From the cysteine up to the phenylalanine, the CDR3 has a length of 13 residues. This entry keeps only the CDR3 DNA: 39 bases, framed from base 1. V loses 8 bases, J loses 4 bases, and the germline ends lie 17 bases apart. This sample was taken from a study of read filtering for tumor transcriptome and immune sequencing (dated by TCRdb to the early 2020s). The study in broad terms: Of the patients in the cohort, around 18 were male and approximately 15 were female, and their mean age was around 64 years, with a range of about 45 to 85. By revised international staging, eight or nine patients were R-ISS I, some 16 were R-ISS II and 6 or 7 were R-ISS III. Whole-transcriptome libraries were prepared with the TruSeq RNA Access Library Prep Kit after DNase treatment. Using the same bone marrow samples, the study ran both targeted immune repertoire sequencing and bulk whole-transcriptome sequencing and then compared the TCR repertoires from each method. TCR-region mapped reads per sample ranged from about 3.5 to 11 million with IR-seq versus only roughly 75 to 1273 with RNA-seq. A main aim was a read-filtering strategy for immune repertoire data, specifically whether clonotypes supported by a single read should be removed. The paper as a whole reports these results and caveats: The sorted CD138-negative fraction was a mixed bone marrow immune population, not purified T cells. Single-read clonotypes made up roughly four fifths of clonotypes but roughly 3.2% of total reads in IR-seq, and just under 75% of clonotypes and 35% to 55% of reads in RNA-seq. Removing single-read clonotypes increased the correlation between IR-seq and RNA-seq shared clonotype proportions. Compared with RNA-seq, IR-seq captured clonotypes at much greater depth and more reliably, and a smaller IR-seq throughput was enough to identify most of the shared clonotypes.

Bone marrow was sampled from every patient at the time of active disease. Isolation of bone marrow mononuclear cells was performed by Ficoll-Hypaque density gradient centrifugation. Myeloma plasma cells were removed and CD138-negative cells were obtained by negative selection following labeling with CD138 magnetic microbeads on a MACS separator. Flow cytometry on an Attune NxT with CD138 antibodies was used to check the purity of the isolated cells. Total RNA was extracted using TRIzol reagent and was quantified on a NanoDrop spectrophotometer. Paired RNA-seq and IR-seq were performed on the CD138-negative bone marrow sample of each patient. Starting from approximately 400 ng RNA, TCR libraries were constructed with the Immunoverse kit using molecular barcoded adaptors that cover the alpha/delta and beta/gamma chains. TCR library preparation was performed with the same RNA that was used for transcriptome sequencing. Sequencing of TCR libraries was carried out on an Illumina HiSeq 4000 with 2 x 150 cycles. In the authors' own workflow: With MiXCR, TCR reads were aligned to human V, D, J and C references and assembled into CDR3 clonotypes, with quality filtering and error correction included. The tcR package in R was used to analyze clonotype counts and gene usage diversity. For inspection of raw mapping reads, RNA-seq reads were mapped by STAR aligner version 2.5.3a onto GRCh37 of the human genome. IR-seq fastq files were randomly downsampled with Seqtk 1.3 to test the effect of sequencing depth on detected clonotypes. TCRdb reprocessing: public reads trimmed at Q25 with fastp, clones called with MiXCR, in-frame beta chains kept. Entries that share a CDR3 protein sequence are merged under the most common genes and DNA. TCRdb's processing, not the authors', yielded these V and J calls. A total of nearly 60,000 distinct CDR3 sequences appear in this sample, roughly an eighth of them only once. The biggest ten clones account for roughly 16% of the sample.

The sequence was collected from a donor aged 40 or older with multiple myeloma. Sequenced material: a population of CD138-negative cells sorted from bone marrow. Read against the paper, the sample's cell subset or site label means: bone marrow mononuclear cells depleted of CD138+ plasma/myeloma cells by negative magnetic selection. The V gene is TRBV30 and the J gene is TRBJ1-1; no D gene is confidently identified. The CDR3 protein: CAREGRMSTEAFF. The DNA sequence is TGTGCCCGGGAAGGACGAATGAGCACTGAAGCTTTCTTT. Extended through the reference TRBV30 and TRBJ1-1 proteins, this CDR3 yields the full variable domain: SQTIHQWPATLVQPVGSPLSLECTVEGTSNPNLYWYRQAAGRGLQLLFYSVGIGQISSEVPQNLSASRPQDRQFILSSKKLLLSDSGFYLCAREGRMSTEAFFGQGTRLTVV.